A single T cell receptor beta chain is shown here with its context. Its antigen remains unknown. This entry belongs to a study of T-cell memory formation after mild COVID-19. Findings of the study overall: There was a balanced CD4/CD8 profile in clones contracting day 15 to 85, and later expanders leaned CD4+.

The trim removed 6 bases at V and 6 bases at J, leaving 6 bases unmatched. CDR1 and CDR2 from the germline V gene are SQVTM and ANQGSEA. The CDR3 consists of 13 residues. TCRdb ran MiXCR on the 5' RACE reads and lists one entry per CDR3 protein. This repertoire shows about 140,000 distinct CDR3 sequences, about 14% found once; its top ten account for 25% to 30%. V usage is TRBV29-1 and J usage is TRBJ1-2; TRBD1 matches at 11 bases. This clonotype originated in an adult woman who had mild COVID-19 (a few samples of this study predate the infection). Cell type and time point are not known. Source material: PBMCs or a T cell subset sorted from them (not recorded which). The CDR3 nucleotides are TGCAGCGTCCGAGGACAGGGGGCGAATGGCTACACCTTC. This encodes CSVRGQGANGYTF.